These 16 T cell receptor beta chains came from one sample sequenced in a study of OX40 agonist ivuxolimab in advanced cancers. Libraries were prepared by immunoSEQ multiplex PCR; TCRdb keeps only in-frame clonotypes and omits some of them. The table shows about 70,000 clones, with approximately 89% occurring only once. Specimen: CD4+ or CD8+ T cells sorted from blood, collected in a trial of the OX40 agonist ivuxolimab. The receptors come from an adult with an advanced solid tumor such as melanoma, head and neck, liver or kidney cancer.

The CDR3 nucleotides read TGTGCCAGCAGGTTCAGGGTAGGTTCCTACAATGAGCAGTTCTTC. It specifies CASRFRVGSYNEQFF. The gene calls are TRBV27 and TRBJ2-1; maybe TRBD1 (5 bases). Trimming left V 6 bases short and J 1 base short, with 13 bases between. The germline CDR1 and CDR2 sequences are MNHEY and SMNVEV (reference sequence). This CDR3 comprises 15 residues.

The chain combines TRBV6-5 with TRBJ2-1, with a tentative D call TRBD2 (5 bases). Looked up from germline, CDR1 is MNHEY and CDR2 is SVGAGI. V was pared by 4 bases and J by 4 bases, with 14 bases between. The CDR3 contains 15 residues. CDR3 in DNA: TGTGCCAGCAGTTCAACGGGGTTTCGGTACAATGAGCAGTTCTTC. The encoded protein is CASSSTGFRYNEQFF.

The J gene is TRBJ2-1, the V gene TRBV13; TRBD2 matches 7 bases. The ends lost 5 bases at V and 7 bases at J; junction bases unmatched: 5. The CDR3 contains 13 residues. The germline V gene encodes CDR1 PRHDT and CDR2 FYEKMQ (reference sequence). The CDR3 is CASSPQGGNEQFF. Here the CDR3 DNA reads TGTGCCAGCAGCCCCCAGGGAGGGAATGAGCAGTTCTTC.

V is TRBV18 and J is TRBJ1-1, with a tentative D call TRBD1 (6 bases). Germline V gene sequence: CDR1 KGHSH, CDR2 LQKENI. The CDR3 loop spans 13 amino acids. The V end lost 8 bases, the J end lost 0 bases, and 10 bases lay between the germline ends. The CDR3: CASGQRMNTEAFF. As DNA, the CDR3 is TGTGCCAGCGGACAGCGCATGAACACTGAAGCTTTCTTT.

V usage is TRBV2 and J usage is TRBJ2-3, with 12 nucleotides matching TRBD2. This CDR3 region has 16 residues. Germline trimming cut 6 bases from V and 3 bases from J; bases unmatched to any gene: 7. Germline CDR1 SNHLY, CDR2 FYNNEI. The CDR3 reads CASRFTLAGGTDTQYF. CDR3 coding DNA: TGTGCCAGCAGGTTTACTCTAGCGGGGGGGACAGATACGCAGTATTTT.

With regard to this clone: Other DNA sequences in this sample translate to the same CDR3. V usage is TRBV7-2 and J usage is TRBJ1-4; D is uncertain. V was pared by 9 bases and J by 8 bases, with 10 bases between. This CDR3 spans 11 amino acids. Germline V lookup: CDR1 SGHTA, CDR2 FQGNSA. The CDR3 spells CASSQREKLFF. For the CDR3, the DNA is TGTGCCAGTAGCCAAAGGGAAAAACTGTTTTTT. Full variable domain (rest looked up from reference TRBV7-2 and TRBJ1-4): GAGVSQSPSNKVTEKGKDVELRCDPISGHTALYWYRQSLGQGLEFLIYFQGNSAPDKSGLPSDRFSAERTGGSVSTLTIQRTQQEDSAVYLCASSQREKLFFGSGTQLSVL.

This clone was counted only a few times. The chain couples TRBV6-1 to TRBJ2-2; D remains ambiguous. Germline V gene sequence: CDR1 MNHNS, CDR2 SASEGT. Trimming took 2 bases from V and 7 from J, leaving 8 bases between them. The CDR3 totals 13 residues. The CDR3 sequence: CASSEFGVGELFF. CDR3 DNA sequence: TGTGCCAGCAGTGAATTCGGAGTCGGGGAGCTGTTTTTT.

V gene TRBV15 combines with J gene TRBJ2-7, with D unclear. The CDR3 is made up of 12 amino acids. Deletions cut 3 bases from V and 6 bases from J, with 9 bases between. The V gene's germline CDR1 is LNHNV and CDR2 YYDKDF (reference sequence). The CDR3 region is CATSSLVGEQYF. In DNA form, the CDR3 reads TGTGCCACCAGCAGCCTAGTCGGCGAGCAGTACTTC.

The count of this clone is one. The V and J genes are TRBV5-3 and TRBJ2-5; D is unresolved. TRBV5-3 is known as an ORF, though its function is uncertain. V dropped 5 bases and J dropped 1 base, with 12 bases sitting between them. CDR3 size: 14 residues. CDR3 sequence (DNA): TGTGCCAGAAGTTTGAGGCAGGCCCAAGAGACCCAGTACTTC. Residues: CARSLRQAQETQYF.

This clone was detected only once. The rearrangement links TRBV5-4 to TRBJ2-7; D could derive from TRBD1 or TRBD2 (5 bases each). Trimming took 0 bases from V and 6 from J, leaving 16 bases between them. The CDR3 loop spans 15 amino acids. Germline CDR1 is SGHNT and CDR2 is YYREEE (reference sequence). The CDR3: CASSLGGTADREQYF. DNA of the CDR3: TGTGCCAGCAGCTTGGGAGGGACGGCGGACCGCGAGCAGTACTTC.

The chain is built from TRBV19 and TRBJ1-2; D possibly corresponds to TRBD1 (5 bases). The germline CDR1 and CDR2 sequences are LNHDA and SQIVND (reference sequence). The CDR3 covers 14 residues. V was shortened by 7 bases and J by 8 bases, with 20 bases between the two germline ends. This CDR3 is CASTPGEIRVGYTF. The CDR3 bases are TGTGCCAGTACCCCGGGGGAGATCAGGGTCGGCTACACCTTC.

The chain recombines TRBV16 with TRBJ2-1; D uncertain. Trimming cost V 2 bases and J 0 bases, with 11 bases left between them. The CDR3 is made up of 16 amino acids. CDR1 is KGHSY and CDR2 is FQNENV in the germline V gene. CDR3 DNA sequence: TGTGCCAGCAGCCAAGGGCGACGGTTCTCCTACAATGAGCAGTTCTTC. Translating it yields CASSQGRRFSYNEQFF.

This chain connects TRBV5-8 to TRBJ2-6; 7 positions match TRBD1. The trim removed 1 base at V and 0 bases at J, leaving 10 bases unmatched. CDR1 and CDR2 (germline): SGHTS, YDEGEE. The CDR3 is 19 residues long. CDR3 protein: CASSLPRDSSFSGANVLTF. Written as DNA, the CDR3 is TGTGCCAGCAGCTTGCCCCGGGACAGTTCCTTCTCTGGGGCCAACGTCCTGACTTTC.

This chain uses TRBV18 with TRBJ2-1; the D gene is possibly TRBD2 (6 bases). Germline V lookup: CDR1 KGHSH, CDR2 LQKENI. Trimming stripped 0 bases from V and 5 bases from J, with 17 bases between. This CDR3 contains 17 residues. The CDR3 DNA reads as TGTGCCAGCTCACCACCCTTAGTAGCGGAGGGGCACAATGAGCAGTTCTTC. Translation: CASSPPLVAEGHNEQFF.

The V and J genes are TRBV6-5 and TRBJ2-7; D is uncertain. CDR3 length: 13 residues. The germline V gene encodes CDR1 MNHEY and CDR2 SVGAGI. V lost 2 bases and J 3 bases, leaving 8 bases between the germline ends. The CDR3 spells CASSYAGDYEQYF. As DNA, the CDR3 is TGTGCCAGCAGTTACGCCGGAGACTACGAGCAGTACTTC.

The chain joins TRBV5-1 to TRBJ2-1; 8 positions agree with TRBD1. The germline gives CDR1 SGHRS, CDR2 YFSETQ. This CDR3 is built from 13 residues. V dropped 4 bases and J dropped 6; count of bases not matched to a gene: 3. CDR3 region: CASSVDRGNEQFF. As DNA, the CDR3 is TGCGCCAGCAGCGTCGACAGGGGCAATGAGCAGTTCTTC.